This TCR beta chain derives from a study of T cell changes during pregnancy in multiple sclerosis. The germline CDR1 and CDR2 sequences are GTSNPN and SVGIG (reference sequence). The CDR3 extends over 12 amino acids. V was cut by 3 bases and J by 0 bases, with 4 bases left in between. The protocol was immunoSEQ multiplex PCR, while the TCRdb copy is restricted to in-frame clones and leaves out a portion. The sample carries roughly 38,000 clones, just over 90% recorded once. The source was CD4+ T cells from peripheral blood mononuclear cells, collected in the third trimester of pregnancy. The sequence came from a female donor with multiple sclerosis, enrolled in a pregnancy study. The genes are TRBV30 and TRBJ2-3; D is unresolved. The CDR3 nucleotides read TGTGCCTGGAGCGGGAGCACAGATACGCAGTATTTT. This sequence encodes CAWSGSTDTQYF.